This TCR beta chain was sequenced during a study of T cell repertoires in cytomegalovirus infection. As for the study in general: Public TCR beta signatures were indicative of both CMV infection and a matching HLA type.

Via MiXCR, TCRdb re-called the reads, giving one row per CDR3 protein. The sample lists 100,000 to 150,000 distinct CDR3 sequences, approximately 30% occurring once. Overall study findings and caveats: Clonotype analysis showed dominance of the ex vivo response by HLA-C-restricted CMV-specific TCR beta clonotypes.

This clonotype appeared a few times. Its antigen is undetermined. Germline V gives CDR1 SGHAT, CDR2 FQNNGV. The CDR3 is 14 amino acids. Trimming took off 1 base at V and 6 bases at J, with 11 bases between the two ends. This chain joins TRBV11-2 and TRBJ2-3; D ambiguous. The TCR comes from a human donor in good health (CMV status not recorded). Some clones in this sample may be carry-over from other donors' samples. The sequencing used CD8+ T cells from cultured PBMCs, collected from culture after CMV antigen stimulation. The CDR3, as DNA: TGTGCCAGCAGCTTAGTCCCCCCCTTTGATACGCAGTATTTT. It encodes CASSLVPPFDTQYF.